Listed below are T cell receptor beta chains from one sample, sequenced in a study of T cells expressing NK-cell markers. Following a re-call of the 5' RACE reads, TCRdb has one entry per CDR3 protein and lacks DNA. There are 350,000 to 400,000 distinct CDR3 sequences in the sample, with about 10% held by the top ten. The sequenced material came from blood T cells: a sorted CD56 or NKG2C T cell subset, CD4+ or CD8+ T cells, or bulk PBMC T cells (not recorded which). The receptors come from a woman between 50 and 59 years old in good health. The CDR3 runs from the conserved cysteine through the conserved F or W.

>TRBJ2-5|TRBV9
CASSVGGGFETQYF
>TRBJ1-2|TRBV5-5
CASSLGDGDPYGYTF
>TRBJ2-3|TRBV20-1
CSARPPQDRDTQYF
>TRBJ2-7|TRBV12-3/TRBV12-4
CASSLGLAGDEQYF
>TRBJ2-1|TRBV7-3
CASSSLAGGEGNEQFF
>TRBJ2-1|TRBV5-1
CASSYWTSGRAGDEQFF
>TRBJ1-2|TRBV7-8
CASSLKWGASTGGYTF
>TRBJ2-1|TRBV11-2
CASSFEGASGRADEQFF
>TRBJ2-1|TRBV4-1
CASSQGRESDEQFF
>TRBJ2-1|TRBV3-1
CASSKTPGLGSSGQFF
>TRBJ2-5|TRBV3-1
CASSQPSGVGQETQYF
>TRBJ1-5|TRBV3-1
CASSGGLSQPQHF
>TRBJ1-2|TRBV12-3/TRBV12-4
CASSPPVTHYGYTF
>TRBJ2-2|TRBV5-1
CASSGGPGELFF
>TRBJ2-1|TRBV29-1
CSVEDYGTSYNEQFF
>TRBJ1-2|TRBV20-1
CSARSRVAGDGYTF
>TRBJ1-3|TRBV12-3/TRBV12-4
CASSLASTGLSGNTIYF
>TRBJ2-5|TRBV5-1
CASSLDGQGGETQYF
>TRBJ2-5|TRBV7-8
CASSLGSRDPKGTQYF
>TRBJ2-3|TRBV5-1
CASSLRIQETDTQYF
>TRBJ2-1|TRBV5-1
CASSLDLAGSSYNEQFF
>TRBJ2-1|TRBV5-1
CASSSASGYNEQFF
>TRBJ2-2|TRBV20-1
CSARDPRGPITGELFF
>TRBJ1-1|TRBV5-6
CASSFTGGTEAFF
>TRBJ2-1|TRBV12-3/TRBV12-4
CASSRPVGLGRGEQFF
>TRBJ1-1|TRBV11-2
CASSSDRANTEAFF
>TRBJ2-1|TRBV12-3/TRBV12-4
CASSPMGNEQFF
>TRBJ1-1|TRBV6-5
CASSYNRQTEAFF
>TRBJ2-5|TRBV4-1
CASSLGGRETQYF
>TRBJ2-3|TRBV12-3/TRBV12-4
CASSRDSLTDTQYF
>TRBJ2-1|TRBV11-3
CASSLDGTRYNEQFF
>TRBJ1-1|TRBV6-5
CASNPDGNTEAFF
>TRBJ2-3|TRBV12-3/TRBV12-4
CATNGALNTQYF
>TRBJ2-1|TRBV20-1
CSARINLGAQFF
>TRBJ2-2|TRBV6-5
CASTPGLASIGTGELFF
>TRBJ2-2|TRBV3-1
CASSPKGLAGVGELFF
>TRBJ1-2|TRBV27
CASKEDSQGYGYPF
>TRBJ2-7|TRBV29-1
CSVEYAYEQYF
>TRBJ1-5|TRBV29-1
CSVDPGGHQPQHF
>TRBJ2-2|TRBV10-3
CASRMVNTGELFF
>TRBJ2-3|TRBV12-3/TRBV12-4
CASSVARGSTDTQYF
>TRBJ2-7|TRBV5-5
CASSLGGPIYEQYF
>TRBJ2-1|TRBV7-8
CASSSNRGPNNEQFF
>TRBJ2-1|TRBV27
CASSPTGTSGVGNEQFF
>TRBJ2-2|TRBV29-1
CSANRNTGELFF
>TRBJ2-6|TRBV29-1
CSVEKLGSGANVLTF
>TRBJ1-5|TRBV3-1
CASSQAGTNNQPQHF
>TRBJ2-5|TRBV11-3
CASSLQVIQETQYF
>TRBJ1-2|TRBV6-5
CASSPATQGARGYTF
>TRBJ2-3|TRBV27
CASSGTAQTDSQYF
>TRBJ2-2|TRBV28
CASKLTGLAGTNTGELFF
>TRBJ2-1|TRBV4-1
CASSQEGRGEQFF